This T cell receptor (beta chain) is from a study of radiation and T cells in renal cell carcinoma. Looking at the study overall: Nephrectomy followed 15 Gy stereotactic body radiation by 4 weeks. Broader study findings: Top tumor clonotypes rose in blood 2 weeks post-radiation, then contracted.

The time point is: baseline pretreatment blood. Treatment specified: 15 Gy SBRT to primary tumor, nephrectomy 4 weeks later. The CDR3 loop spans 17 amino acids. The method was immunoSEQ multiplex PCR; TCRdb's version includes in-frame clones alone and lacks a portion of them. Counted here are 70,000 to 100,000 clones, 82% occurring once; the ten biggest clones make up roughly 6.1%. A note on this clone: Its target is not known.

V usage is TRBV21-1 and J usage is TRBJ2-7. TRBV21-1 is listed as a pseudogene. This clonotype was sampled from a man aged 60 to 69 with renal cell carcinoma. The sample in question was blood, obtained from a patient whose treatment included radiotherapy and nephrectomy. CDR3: CASSKARGAGGTYEQYF. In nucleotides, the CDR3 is TGTGCCAGCAGCAAAGCGCGGGGGGCAGGGGGCACCTACGAGCAGTACTTC.